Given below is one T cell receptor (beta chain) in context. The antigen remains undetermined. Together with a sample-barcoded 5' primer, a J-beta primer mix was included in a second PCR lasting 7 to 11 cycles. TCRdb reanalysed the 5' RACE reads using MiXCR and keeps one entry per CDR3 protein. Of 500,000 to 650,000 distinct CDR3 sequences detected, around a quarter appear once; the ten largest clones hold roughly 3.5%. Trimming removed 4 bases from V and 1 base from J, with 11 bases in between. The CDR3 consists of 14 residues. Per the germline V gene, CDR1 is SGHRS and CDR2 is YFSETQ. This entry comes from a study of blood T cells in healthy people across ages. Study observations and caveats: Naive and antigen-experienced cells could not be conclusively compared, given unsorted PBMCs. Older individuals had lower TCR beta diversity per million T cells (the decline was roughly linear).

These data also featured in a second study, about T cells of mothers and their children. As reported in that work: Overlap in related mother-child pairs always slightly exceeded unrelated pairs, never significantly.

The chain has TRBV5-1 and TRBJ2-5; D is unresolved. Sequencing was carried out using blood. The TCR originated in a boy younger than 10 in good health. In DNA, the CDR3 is TGCGCCAGCAGCCCTCAGATAACCCAAGAGACCCAGTACTTC. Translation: CASSPQITQETQYF.